The 25 T cell receptor beta chains listed next were all sequenced from one sample in a study of OX40 agonist ivuxolimab in advanced cancers. Profiling relied on immunoSEQ multiplex PCR, and the TCRdb table lists in-frame clones only, not all of them. Among some 60,000 clones listed, approximately 90% were seen once. This sample comprised CD4+ or CD8+ T cells sorted from blood, obtained in a trial of the OX40 agonist ivuxolimab. The receptor source for this set is an adult with an advanced solid tumor such as melanoma, head and neck, liver or kidney cancer.

This chain's CDR3 is CASSGPGLGMETQYF. Here the CDR3 DNA reads TGTGCCAGCAGCGGTCCGGGACTAGGGATGGAGACCCAGTACTTC. The chain uses TRBV11-2 and TRBJ2-5; 8 nucleotides agree with TRBD2. V lost 5 bases and J lost 5; bases outside the gene matches: 10. There are 15 residues in the CDR3. Germline CDR1 reads SGHAT; CDR2 reads FQNNGV. The full variable domain, its missing parts supplied by reference TRBV11-2 and TRBJ2-5, is EAGVAQSPRYKIIEKRQSVAFWCNPISGHATLYWYQQILGQGPKLLIQFQNNGVVDDSQLPKDRFSAERLKGVDSTLKIQPAKLEDSAVYLCASSGPGLGMETQYFGPGTRLLVL.

This rearrangement joins TRBV27 to TRBJ1-5; D ambiguous. The ends were cut back, 3 bases at V and 0 bases at J, with 3 bases in the middle. The CDR3 length is 13 residues. Germline V gene lookup returns CDR1 MNHEY and CDR2 SMNVEV (reference sequence). CDR3 nucleotides: TGTGCCAGCAGTTTTGATAGCAATCAGCCCCAGCATTTT. It translates to CASSFDSNQPQHF.

V is TRBV28 and J is TRBJ1-2, with 10 bases lining up with TRBD1. Germline V lookup: CDR1 MDHEN, CDR2 SYDVKM. J lost 7 bases, V lost 1 base, and 3 bases had no gene match. This CDR3 has 14 amino acids. Written as DNA, the CDR3 is TGTGCCAGCAGTTTATACCGGACAGGGGGTGGCTACACCTTC. Translation: CASSLYRTGGGYTF.

V gene TRBV11-2 combines with J gene TRBJ2-7; tentatively, D is TRBD1 or TRBD2 (5 bases each). CDR3 length: 14 amino acids. V was clipped by 3 bases and J by 6 bases, with 15 bases between them. From germline, CDR1 is SGHAT and CDR2 FQNNGV. The CDR3 here is CASSFGSGGFEQYF. CDR3 sequence (DNA): TGTGCCAGCAGCTTTGGTAGTGGGGGTTTCGAGCAGTACTTC.

The V call is TRBV6-5, the J call TRBJ2-7; 10 bases are shared with TRBD2. Per germline, CDR1 MNHEY and CDR2 SVGAGI. With 0 bases clipped from V and 4 bases from J, the junction kept 3 bases outside the gene matches. This CDR3 contains 15 residues. In nucleotides, the CDR3 is TGTGCCAGCAGTTACTCCAGCGGGGGGGGATACGAGCAGTACTTC. Protein sequence: CASSYSSGGGYEQYF.

The chain recombines TRBV15 with TRBJ1-6; 7 nucleotides match TRBD1. This CDR3 has 16 amino acids. Germline lookup yields CDR1 LNHNV and CDR2 YYDKDF (reference sequence). Germline trimming cut 6 bases from V and 0 bases from J; bases unmatched to any gene: 5. CDR3 amino acids: CATSITGDSYNSPLHF. DNA of the CDR3: TGTGCCACCAGTATTACAGGGGACTCCTATAATTCACCCCTCCACTTT.

The chain has TRBV11-3 and TRBJ1-6; possible D gene TRBD1, 5 bases. V was clipped by 6 bases and J by 5 bases, with 11 bases between them. Germline V gives CDR1 SGHNT, CDR2 YENEEA. This CDR3 spans 14 amino acids. The CDR3 DNA is TGTGCCAGCAGTACTCAAGGGGATAATTCACCCCTCCACTTT. The encoded protein is CASSTQGDNSPLHF.

This chain connects TRBV7-8 to TRBJ2-7, with 14 bases aligning to TRBD2. The CDR3 runs 16 residues. After removal of 5 bases from V and 4 bases from J, the junction contained 7 bases not matched to a gene. Germline V gene lookup returns CDR1 SGHVS and CDR2 FQNEAQ. CDR3 protein: CASSPYGTSGGYEQYF. The CDR3, as DNA: TGTGCCAGCAGCCCCTATGGGACTAGCGGGGGATACGAGCAGTACTTC.

The rearrangement uses TRBV6-6 and TRBJ2-7, with 7 bases lining up with TRBD1. Per the germline V gene, CDR1 is MNHNY and CDR2 is SVGAGI (reference sequence). V lost 8 bases, J lost 3 bases, and 4 bases stayed unmatched. CDR3 length: 12 amino acids. CDR3 nucleotide sequence: TGTGCCAGCGCGGCAGGGGGCTACGAGCAGTACTTC. Its translation is CASAAGGYEQYF.

This rearrangement joins TRBV6-4 to TRBJ1-2, with 8 bases lining up with TRBD1. Losses at the gene ends were 4 bases for V and 4 bases for J; bases not matched to a gene: 17. There are 18 residues in the CDR3. CDR1 and CDR2 from the germline V gene are MRHNA and SNTAGT. The CDR3: CASSGESGQGAPVYGYTF. The CDR3 DNA reads TGTGCCAGCAGTGGGGAATCTGGACAGGGAGCGCCTGTCTATGGCTACACCTTC.

This rearrangement joins TRBV4-1 to TRBJ2-7, with D maybe TRBD1 (5 bases). Trimming cost V 1 base and J 5 bases, with 6 bases left between them. Germline V CDR1 and CDR2: MGHRA, YSYEKL. The CDR3 has 12 amino acids. The CDR3 nucleotides are TGCGCCAGCAGCCAAGTAGGGGACGAGCAGTACTTC. Translated, it gives CASSQVGDEQYF.

The chain carries TRBV27 and TRBJ1-1; TRBD1 matches at 9 bases. The CDR3 loop spans 15 amino acids. Germline CDR1 and CDR2: MNHEY and SMNVEV (reference sequence). J lost 4 bases, V lost 5 bases, and 8 bases had no gene match. CDR3 region: CASSEGTGGFTEAFF. DNA for the CDR3: TGTGCCAGCAGTGAAGGTACAGGGGGCTTCACTGAAGCTTTCTTT.

J is TRBJ1-1 and V is TRBV28; no clear D. The V end was cut by 7 bases, the J end by 0 bases, with 12 bases between. The germline CDR1 and CDR2 sequences are MDHEN and SYDVKM. CDR3 size: 14 residues. As DNA, the CDR3 is TGTGCCAGCAACCTAGAGGGTGTGAACACTGAAGCTTTCTTT. Its translation: CASNLEGVNTEAFF.

V and J are TRBV6-1 and TRBJ2-3; no clear D gene. CDR3 size: 13 residues. The V and J ends lost 5 bases and 4 bases respectively, with 10 bases between them. Germline V gives CDR1 MNHNS, CDR2 SASEGT. The CDR3 coding sequence is TGTGCCAGCAGTTCTCCGGGTGCAGATACGCAGTATTTT. Translation gives CASSSPGADTQYF.

In this sample, this clone turned up once. The chain links TRBV5-4 to TRBJ1-1; perhaps TRBD1 as D (6 bases). Between the trimmed V and J ends, which lost 4 bases and 6 bases, there was a span of 13 bases. Germline V gene data show CDR1 as SGHNT and CDR2 as YYREEE (reference sequence). This CDR3 contains 13 residues. The CDR3 reads CASSPWPGAEAFF. In DNA, the CDR3 is TGTGCCAGCAGCCCGTGGCCAGGGGCTGAAGCTTTCTTT.

The V call is TRBV19, the J call TRBJ2-1; no firm D call. The CDR3 has 13 residues. CDR1 is LNHDA and CDR2 is SQIVND in the germline V gene (reference sequence). V was shortened by 4 bases and J by 3 bases, with 7 bases between the two germline ends. CDR3 sequence: CASSTGLYNEQFF. The CDR3 DNA reads TGTGCCAGTAGTACGGGCCTCTACAATGAGCAGTTCTTC.

This clone was seen once. The chain combines TRBV18 with TRBJ2-5, with no clear D. CDR3 size: 12 residues. Germline CDR1 is KGHSH and CDR2 is LQKENI. Trimming took 0 bases from V and 5 from J, leaving 4 bases between them. The CDR3 nucleotides read TGTGCCAGCTCACCACCCATGGAGACCCAGTACTTC. Amino acid sequence: CASSPPMETQYF.

This chain uses TRBV7-7 with TRBJ2-7; no clear D gene. V was cut by 5 bases and J by 0 bases, with 11 bases left in between. Looked up from germline, CDR1 is SSHAT and CDR2 is FNYEAQ (reference sequence). This CDR3 region has 14 residues. CDR3 nucleotide sequence: TGTGCCAGCAGCCCTGACCCGAGCTCCTACGAGCAGTACTTC. Translated: CASSPDPSSYEQYF.

V is TRBV7-9 and J is TRBJ1-1; D unclear. There are 13 residues in the CDR3. Germline V gene lookup returns CDR1 SEHNR and CDR2 FQNEAQ (reference sequence). V shed 7 bases and J shed 2 bases, with 11 bases lying between them. CDR3 sequence: CASTRTGNTEAFF. Written as DNA, the CDR3 is TGTGCCAGCACCCGGACGGGAAACACTGAAGCTTTCTTT.

The V call is TRBV7-9, the J call TRBJ2-7; 8 bases agree with TRBD1. Trimming took 6 bases from V and 6 from J; bases not matched to a gene: 7. The CDR3 loop spans 13 amino acids. In germline, CDR1 is SEHNR, CDR2 FQNEAQ (reference sequence). The CDR3 nucleotides read TGTGCCAGCAGATCCCCTACAGGGGGCGAGCAGTACTTC. Protein: CASRSPTGGEQYF.

The chain is built from TRBV9 and TRBJ1-3, with D maybe TRBD1 (5 bases). The CDR3 is made up of 17 amino acids. Germline lookup yields CDR1 SGDLS and CDR2 YYNGEE. V lost 4 bases and J 2 bases, leaving 19 bases between the germline ends. The CDR3 DNA sequence: TGTGCCAGCAGCCTACTCAGGGCCCCGGAGCCTGGAAACACCATATATTTT. This translates into CASSLLRAPEPGNTIYF.

The rearrangement links TRBV9 to TRBJ2-7, with D tentatively TRBD2 (6 bases). Trimming removed 3 bases at V and 4 bases at J, with 14 bases between. Germline V CDR1 and CDR2: SGDLS, YYNGEE. The CDR3 runs to 14 residues. The CDR3 is CASSARDSPYEQYF. Here the CDR3 DNA reads TGTGCCAGCAGCGCCCGGGACTCCCCTTACGAGCAGTACTTC. The variable domain in full, with the rest retrieved from reference TRBV9 and TRBJ2-7, is DSGVTQTPKHLITATGQRVTLRCSPRSGDLSVYWYQQSLDQGLQFLIQYYNGEERAKGNILERFSAQQFPDLHSELNLSSLELGDSALYFCASSARDSPYEQYFGPGTRLTVT.

The V and J genes are TRBV27 and TRBJ1-5; D ambiguous. The CDR3 is 13 residues long. V lost 2 bases to trimming and J lost 6 bases, with 8 bases between them. The germline CDR1 and CDR2 sequences are MNHEY and SMNVEV (reference sequence). CDR3 nucleotide sequence: TGTGCCAGCAGTTTAGGGCCGACTCAGCCCCAGCATTTT. Its translation: CASSLGPTQPQHF.

The rearrangement links TRBV4-1 to TRBJ2-7; no definite D call. The CDR3 has 14 amino acids. Trimming took 0 bases from V and 2 from J, leaving 8 bases between them. In germline, CDR1 is MGHRA, CDR2 YSYEKL. CDR3 protein: CASSQELPTYEQYF. The CDR3 DNA reads TGCGCCAGCAGCCAAGAGCTACCAACCTACGAGCAGTACTTC.

This sequence joins TRBV6-1 and TRBJ2-1, with unresolved D. CDR3 length: 14 residues. With 10 bases removed from V and 4 bases from J, the gap between germline ends came to 17 bases. Germline CDR1 reads MNHNS; CDR2 reads SASEGT. CDR3 protein: CATSTAEGYNEQFF. In DNA, the CDR3 is TGTGCCACCAGCACCGCCGAAGGGTACAATGAGCAGTTCTTC.